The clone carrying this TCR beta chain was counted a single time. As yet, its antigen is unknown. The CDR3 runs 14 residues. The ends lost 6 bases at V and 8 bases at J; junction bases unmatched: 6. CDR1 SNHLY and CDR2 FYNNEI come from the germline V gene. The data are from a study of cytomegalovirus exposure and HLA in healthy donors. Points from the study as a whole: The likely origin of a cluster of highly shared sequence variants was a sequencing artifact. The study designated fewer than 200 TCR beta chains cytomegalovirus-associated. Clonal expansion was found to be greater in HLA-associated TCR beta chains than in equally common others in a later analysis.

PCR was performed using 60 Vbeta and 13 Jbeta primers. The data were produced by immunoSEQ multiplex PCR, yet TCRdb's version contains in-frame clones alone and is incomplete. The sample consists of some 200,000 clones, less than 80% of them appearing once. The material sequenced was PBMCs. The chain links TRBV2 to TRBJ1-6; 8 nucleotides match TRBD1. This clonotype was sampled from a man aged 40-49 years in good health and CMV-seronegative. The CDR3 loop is CASRPGTGYSPLHF. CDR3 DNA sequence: TGTGCCAGCAGACCTGGGACAGGCTATTCACCCCTCCACTTT.